The 8 T cell receptor beta chains presented below share a single source sample, sequenced in a study of T cell responses to AZD1222 COVID-19 vaccine. Some clones are missing from TCRdb's copy, which holds only in-frame ones; the method was immunoSEQ multiplex PCR. The table records 150,000 to 200,000 clones, approximately 90% of them present only once. The source material was peripheral blood, sampled 28 days after the second dose of the MenACWY control vaccine. Receptor source: an adult who received the MenACWY meningococcal vaccine as a control.

V is TRBV2 and J is TRBJ1-5, with D unclear. Trimming cost V 5 bases and J 7 bases, with 18 bases left between them. Germline-derived CDR1 and CDR2 are SNHLY and FYNNEI. The CDR3 is 15 amino acids. The CDR3: CASSTPGQEGQPQHF. Here the CDR3 DNA reads TGTGCCAGCAGTACTCCGGGCCAAGAGGGCCAGCCCCAGCATTTT.

This sequence joins TRBV30 and TRBJ1-2; D unclear. This CDR3 is 12 amino acids long. Per the germline V gene, CDR1 is GTSNPN and CDR2 is SVGIG (reference sequence). V lost 8 bases and J lost 4, with 14 bases in between. The CDR3 is CAGRMGGYGYTF. In DNA, the CDR3 is TGTGCCGGAAGGATGGGCGGCTATGGCTACACCTTC.

The V call is TRBV5-1, the J call TRBJ2-1; possible D gene TRBD2, 6 bases. V lost 0 bases to trimming and J lost 4 bases, with 11 bases between them. CDR1 is SGHRS, CDR2 YFSETQ, per germline. This CDR3 is built from 15 residues. The CDR3 region is CASSLAVTRYNEQFF. DNA of the CDR3: TGCGCCAGCAGCTTGGCCGTGACTAGATACAATGAGCAGTTCTTC. Looking up the rest from reference TRBV5-1 and TRBJ2-1 gives the full variable domain: KAGVTQTPRYLIKTRGQQVTLSCSPISGHRSVSWYQQTPGQGLQFLFEYFSETQRNKGNFPGRFSGRQFSNSRSEMNVSTLELGDSALYLCASSLAVTRYNEQFFGPGTRLTVL.

The genes are TRBV28 and TRBJ1-3; D gene uncertain. Germline CDR1 MDHEN, CDR2 SYDVKM. The CDR3 extends over 14 amino acids. V lost 3 bases to trimming and J lost 4 bases, with 10 bases between them. The DNA of the CDR3 is TGTGCCAGCAGTTTCCGGGGAAGGGGAAACACCATATATTTT. Protein sequence: CASSFRGRGNTIYF.

The chain joins TRBV3-1 (or the pseudogene TRBV3-2) to TRBJ2-7, with 10 nucleotides matching TRBD2. The CDR3 runs to 14 residues. V lost 4 bases to trimming and J lost 4 bases; unmatched junction nucleotides: 4. The germline V gene encodes CDR1 LGHDT and CDR2 YNNKEL (reference sequence). This chain's CDR3 is CASSLLGLAYEQYF. CDR3 in DNA: TGTGCCAGCAGCCTTCTGGGACTAGCGTACGAGCAGTACTTC.

The chain links TRBV6-5 to TRBJ1-4; tentative D call: TRBD1 (5 bases). The V end was cut by 6 bases, the J end by 11 bases, with 16 bases between. This CDR3 region has 13 residues. The germline V gene has CDR1 MNHEY and CDR2 SVGAGI. CDR3 sequence: CASRQDPPDKLFF. CDR3 sequence (DNA): TGTGCCAGCAGACAGGATCCCCCTGACAAACTGTTTTTT.

The chain joins TRBV7-9 to TRBJ2-6; D is possibly TRBD1 (6 bases). The germline gives CDR1 SEHNR, CDR2 FQNEAQ (reference sequence). CDR3 size: 17 residues. V was pared by 3 bases and J by 0 bases, with 12 bases between. The CDR3 region is CASSFTTGNSGANVLTF. CDR3 nucleotides: TGTGCCAGCAGCTTTACTACAGGGAACTCTGGGGCCAACGTCCTGACTTTC. Full variable domain (rest looked up from reference TRBV7-9 and TRBJ2-6): DTGVSQNPRHKITKRGQNVTFRCDPISEHNRLYWYRQTLGQGPEFLTYFQNEAQLEKSRLLSDRFSAERPKGSFSTLEIQRTEQGDSAMYLCASSFTTGNSGANVLTFGAGSRLTVL.

The rearrangement links TRBV30 to TRBJ1-6; the D is unclear. Germline V gives CDR1 GTSNPN, CDR2 SVGIG (reference sequence). Trimming left V 0 bases short and J 7 bases short, with 1 base between. The CDR3 is made up of 11 amino acids. This CDR3 is CAWSVNSPLHF. CDR3 nucleotide sequence: TGTGCCTGGAGTGTAAATTCACCCCTCCACTTT.